This entry describes one T cell receptor (beta chain). Its cognate antigen is unknown. CDR3 length: 16 residues. V was clipped by 0 bases and J by 4 bases; unmatched bases: 5. CDR1 SGHRS and CDR2 YFSETQ come from the germline V gene. This entry belongs to a study of CD8+ T cells in alopecia areata. Study details: Patients in the treated group were given tofacitinib by mouth, 5 to 10 mg twice a day.

Treatment denoted: oral pan-JAK inhibitor, 5-10 mg twice daily. Extraction and reverse transcription of RNA yielded cDNA as the sequencing template. TCRdb's copy holds only in-frame clones and misses some; the assay was immunoSEQ multiplex PCR. This table holds around 300,000 clones, roughly 63% found once. Study-level findings and limits: Tofacitinib significantly reduced both scalp clonality and expanded CD8+ clones among the top 100. Scalp and blood retained many expanded lesional clones during tofacitinib. In lesional scalp, particularly from alopecia totalis/universalis, clonality was higher than in normal scalp.

This clonotype was obtained from a human donor with alopecia areata. The input for sequencing was CD4+ T cells sorted from blood, taken at approximately week 51, from a patient treated with tofacitinib. The chain recombines TRBV5-1 with TRBJ2-2; the match to TRBD1 covers 8 bases. The CDR3, as DNA: TGCGCCAGCAGCTTGGAGGCCAGGGGGCCCACCGGGGAGCTGTTTTTT. Encoded protein: CASSLEARGPTGELFF.